The 9 T cell receptor beta chains listed next were all sequenced from one sample in a study of blood T cell repertoires in COVID-19. The method was immunoSEQ multiplex PCR; TCRdb's version includes in-frame clones alone and lacks a portion of them. The sample has about 130,000 clones; roughly 83% are singletons. The sequenced sample consisted of peripheral blood. These receptors came from a woman aged 80 or older with acute or convalescent COVID-19.

This clone showed up just once. This chain links TRBV25-1 with TRBJ1-2; D might be TRBD1 (5 bases). The V end lost 4 bases, the J end lost 1 base, and 7 bases lay between the germline ends. CDR1 and CDR2 from the germline V gene are MGHDK and SYGVNS. The CDR3 covers 13 residues. The CDR3 DNA is TGTGCCAGCAGTGTCGACAGTAACTATGGCTACACCTTC. This sequence encodes CASSVDSNYGYTF.

CDR3 region: CASTQLAGGPTGELFF. The CDR3 DNA follows: TGTGCCAGCACCCAATTAGCGGGGGGGCCCACCGGGGAGCTGTTTTTT. This chain uses TRBV7-2 with TRBJ2-2; 11 nucleotides line up with TRBD2. Per the germline V gene, CDR1 is SGHTA and CDR2 is FQGNSA. CDR3 length equals 16 residues. V trimming: 7 bases; J trimming: 4 bases; junction bases outside the gene matches: 8.

The rearrangement uses TRBV6-7 and TRBJ1-3, with 8 positions matching TRBD1. TRBV6-7 carries the ORF label, with uncertain function. The CDR3 is 17 residues long. J gave up 3 bases and V 7 bases, and 14 bases lay outside the gene matches. CDR3 nucleotide sequence: TGTGCCAGCACCCTTCAGCTGACAGGGGAAGATGGAAACACCATATATTTT. Its protein is CASTLQLTGEDGNTIYF.

This clone was seen only once. V and J are TRBV5-6 and TRBJ1-2, with TRBD1 as a possible D gene (5 bases). The length of the CDR3 is 16 residues. V gave up 1 base and J gave up 8 bases, with 21 bases separating them. Germline CDR1 is SGHDT and CDR2 is YYEEEE. The CDR3 spells CASSLTLDRTAGGYTF. CDR3 DNA sequence: TGTGCCAGCAGCTTGACCTTAGACAGAACCGCGGGGGGCTACACCTTC.

This clone was recorded once. The rearrangement links TRBV7-2 to TRBJ2-1, with TRBD2 identical over 12 bases. Germline V gene sequence: CDR1 SGHTA, CDR2 FQGNSA. This CDR3 spans 17 amino acids. V lost 4 bases and J lost 6; bases outside the gene matches: 10. CDR3 nucleotides: TGTGCCAGCAGCTCCCCCGGACTAGCGGGATTGGGCAATGAGCAGTTCTTC. Translation: CASSSPGLAGLGNEQFF.

Here the CDR3 DNA reads TGTGCCAGCAGGACAACAGGGTTTAGCTCACCCCTCCACTTT. As protein: CASRTTGFSSPLHF. The chain couples TRBV6-5 to TRBJ1-6; weak D call: TRBD1 (6 bases). There are 14 residues in the CDR3. V dropped 6 bases and J dropped 10 bases, with 16 bases sitting between them. CDR1 and CDR2 (germline): MNHEY, SVGAGI.

The rearrangement joins TRBV7-9 to TRBJ2-1, with TRBD1 identical over 7 bases. The CDR3 is 15 residues long. V shed 4 bases, J shed 9 bases, and the junction held 12 bases outside the gene matches. Looked up from germline, CDR1 is SEHNR and CDR2 is FQNEAQ (reference sequence). This CDR3 is CASSSTGTAGGEQFF. As DNA, the CDR3 is TGTGCCAGCAGCTCCACCGGGACGGCAGGGGGTGAGCAGTTCTTC. The full variable domain, in which reference TRBV7-9 and TRBJ2-1 provide the parts outside the CDR3, is DTGVSQNPRHKITKRGQNVTFRCDPISEHNRLYWYRQTLGQGPEFLTYFQNEAQLEKSRLLSDRFSAERPKGSFSTLEIQRTEQGDSAMYLCASSSTGTAGGEQFFGPGTRLTVL.

The count of this clone is one. This rearrangement joins TRBV5-1 to TRBJ2-7; TRBD1 matches at 11 bases. The germline V gene has CDR1 SGHRS and CDR2 YFSETQ. V was clipped by 4 bases and J by 5 bases; unmatched bases: 8. The CDR3 is 15 residues long. This chain's CDR3 is CASSPGTGGLHEQYF. The CDR3 DNA sequence: TGCGCCAGCAGCCCCGGGACAGGGGGTCTTCACGAGCAGTACTTC.

V gene TRBV4-3 combines with J gene TRBJ1-1; 11 nucleotides agree with TRBD1. Germline V gene data show CDR1 as LGHNA and CDR2 as YSLEER. This CDR3 region has 14 residues. V shed 4 bases, J shed 3 bases, and the junction held 1 base outside the gene matches. In DNA form, the CDR3 reads TGCGCCAGCAGCCGGGGACAGGGGGACACTGAAGCTTTCTTT. Its protein is CASSRGQGDTEAFF.